Listed below are T cell receptor beta chains from one sample, sequenced in a study of T-cell reconstitution after alpha-beta-depleted transplantation in children. TCRdb processed the PCR reads anew with MiXCR; each CDR3 protein has one entry. This table holds 330,000 or so distinct CDR3 sequences, 9% to 12% found once. The sequencing used PBMCs from the stem cell graft donor, collected from the stem cell graft. The receptors here all came from a human donor who donated a stem cell graft to a child with acute lymphoblastic leukemia. CDR3s leave out the opening cysteine and the closing phenylalanine or tryptophan.

cdr3_length	v_call	cdr3_aa
12	TRBV7-9	ASSLPDVPYEQY
10	TRBV6-5	ASSSVGTEAF
13	TRBV20-1	SATNLRQGGYEQY
12	TRBV6-4	ASSDLTLGGEQF
13	TRBV12-3/TRBV12-4	ASSYSGRNTGELF
11	TRBV20-1	SAVGGSTYEQY
13	TRBV20-1	SAEGLAGGPGEQF
11	TRBV19	ASNHRRGETQY
12	TRBV5-1	ASSYRGDSYEQY
13	TRBV27	ASRLPGLGTDTQY
13	TRBV9	ASSLGQGRTDTQY
14	TRBV20-1	SARSPEAGHYNEQF
12	TRBV11-3	ASSKGSNTGELF
11	TRBV12-3/TRBV12-4	ASSFNVAGDRY
12	TRBV5-5	ASSLPGAPARLF
11	TRBV29-1	SVARTGQETQY
13	TRBV19	ASSLDRGMNTEAF
12	TRBV6-5	ASSSQGAKETQY
11	TRBV28	ASSFRPAGEAF
12	TRBV3-1	ASSQDGGRGKLF
12	TRBV7-2	ASSLTAGHNEQF
14	TRBV29-1	SAARDPGQGFYEQY
10	TRBV28	ASSFYRGGPF
14	TRBV20-1	SARDGLGGIADGYT
13	TRBV5-1	ASSLGGERTGELF
12	TRBV7-9	ASSLEQIGGIAF
11	TRBV27	ASRIQGFNEQF
14	TRBV12-3/TRBV12-4	ASTPSPGQGPYGYT
17	TRBV11-2	ASSAAGTSGFSVANEQY
14	TRBV27	ASSGTSGSLTDTQY
11	TRBV5-1	ASSADGAGELF
13	TRBV5-1	ASSPPGRGHGELF
14	TRBV5-1	ASSAAANRGRAEQY
12	TRBV20-1	SAPSMVGLNEQF
13	TRBV7-9	ASSLETLGNTEAF
12	TRBV7-2	ASSLSGLTDTQY
12	TRBV5-1	ASSLISANGELF
13	TRBV24-1	ATSPDGSGFYEQY
8	TRBV30	AWSVREQF